This is a list of T cell receptor beta chains from one sample in a study of T cell clusters in autoimmune cytopenias. TCRdb processed the multiplex PCR reads again and assigns one entry to each CDR3 protein, with no DNA. The sample includes 4,100 or so distinct CDR3 sequences. Sample: peripheral blood. These receptors were obtained from a human donor with an autoimmune cytopenia or autoimmune hepatitis (not recorded which). The CDR3 runs from the conserved cysteine through the conserved F or W. For some rows the clone size is stated as once, few or many, or as a class when expanded; others skip it.

medium-sized	TRBV19	TRBJ2-1	CASSTRQGGAYNEQFF
.	TRBV7-2	TRBJ1-1	CASSFRQGRTEAFF
medium-sized	TRBV19	TRBJ2-3	CASSSNDRRTQYF
large	TRBV5-4	TRBJ1-2	CASSWGGLNYGYTF
medium-sized	TRBV6-1	TRBJ2-3	CASSGPQLTSGGGDTQYF
medium-sized	TRBV6-2/TRBV6-3	TRBJ1-4	CASSWGRHPGEEKLFF
.	TRBV5-1	TRBJ1-2	CASSLVSPNYGYTF
medium-sized	TRBV6-5	TRBJ2-7	CASSYSRDSSYYEQYF
large	TRBV29-1	TRBJ2-3	CSVELAGTDTQYF
.	TRBV12-3/TRBV12-4	TRBJ2-7	CASSFLRGEQYF
.	TRBV12-3/TRBV12-4	TRBJ2-1	CASSSGQLLNNEQFF
.	TRBV12-3/TRBV12-4	TRBJ1-1	CASSFQGGTEAFF
medium-sized	TRBV6-5	TRBJ2-3	CASSTLGPDTQYF
.	TRBV5-4	TRBJ2-5	CASSLTGWEETQYF
.	TRBV10-3	TRBJ2-2	CAISSDSGSAGELFF
medium-sized	TRBV12-3/TRBV12-4	TRBJ2-3	CASSSAGTQYF
.	TRBV21-1	TRBJ2-2	CASSKGIPTSGRLKNTGELFF
medium-sized	TRBV12-3/TRBV12-4	TRBJ2-1	CASTIGQGLVNEQFF
.	TRBV20-1	TRBJ2-5	CSAKVAETQYF
medium-sized	TRBV19	TRBJ1-1	CASSPLRGTEAFF
medium-sized	TRBV19	TRBJ2-7	CASSVTGTDFYEQYF
.	TRBV20-1	TRBJ1-2	CSVRQYRVPSSGYTF
.	TRBV20-1	TRBJ1-4	CSARDYGTVGLATNEKLFF
.	TRBV5-1	TRBJ2-1	CASSLDVDLVQFF
.	TRBV12-3/TRBV12-4	TRBJ2-1	CASSETGGSYNEQFF
medium-sized	TRBV6-2/TRBV6-3	TRBJ1-6	CASSYWSNSPLHF
.	TRBV20-1	TRBJ2-7	CSAALTGVEQYF
medium-sized	TRBV6-5	TRBJ1-2	CASSQSTNYGYTF
.	TRBV27	TRBJ2-7	CASSRYWDSSYEQYF
medium-sized	TRBV7-9	TRBJ1-6	CASSSDRWNSPLHF
medium-sized	TRBV27	TRBJ2-3	CASSLSFTDTQYF